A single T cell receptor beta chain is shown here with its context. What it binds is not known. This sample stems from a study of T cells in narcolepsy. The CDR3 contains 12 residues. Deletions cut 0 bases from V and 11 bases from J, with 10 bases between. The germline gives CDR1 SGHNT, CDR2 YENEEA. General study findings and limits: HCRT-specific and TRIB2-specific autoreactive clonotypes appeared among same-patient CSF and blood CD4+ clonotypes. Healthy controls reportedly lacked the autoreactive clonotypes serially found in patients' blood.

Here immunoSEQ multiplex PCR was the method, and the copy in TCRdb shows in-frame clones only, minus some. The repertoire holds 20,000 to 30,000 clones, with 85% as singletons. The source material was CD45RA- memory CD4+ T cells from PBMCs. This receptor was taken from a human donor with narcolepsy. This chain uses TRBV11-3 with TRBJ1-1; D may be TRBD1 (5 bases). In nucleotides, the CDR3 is TGTGCCAGCAGCTTAGATCAAGGGGCTGCTTTCTTT. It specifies CASSLDQGAAFF.